The 24 T cell receptor beta chains below all came from one sample that was sequenced in a study of blood T cell repertoires in COVID-19. Profiled with immunoSEQ multiplex PCR; TCRdb holds only in-frame clones, not every one. The table shows approximately 250,000 clones, with roughly 83% occurring only once. The sequenced sample consisted of peripheral blood. The origin of the receptors is a woman aged 80 or older with COVID-19, enrolled during active disease.

The chain joins TRBV7-8 to TRBJ2-3; 8 bases line up with TRBD2. CDR1 and CDR2 (germline): SGHVS, FQNEAQ. The V segment lost 5 bases and the J segment 4 bases; nucleotides outside the gene matches: 14. This CDR3 spans 17 amino acids. The CDR3 DNA sequence: TGTGCCAGCAGCCCTCGGGCTAGCGGGTTGCCGGCAGATACGCAGTATTTT. This sequence encodes CASSPRASGLPADTQYF.

The gene calls are TRBV6-4 and TRBJ1-2; D is unclear. The CDR3 is 13 amino acids. Trimming removed 4 bases at V and 2 bases at J, with 8 bases between. Germline V CDR1 and CDR2: MRHNA, SNTAGT. The CDR3, as DNA: TGTGCCAGCAGTGCGGGGTCCAACTATGGCTACACCTTC. Translation gives CASSAGSNYGYTF.

The V call is TRBV9, the J call TRBJ2-5; D is unresolved. The CDR3 totals 13 residues. The V end was cut by 1 base, the J end by 7 bases, with 11 bases between. CDR1 and CDR2 (germline): SGDLS, YYNGEE. The CDR3 DNA is TGTGCCAGCAGCGTAAATCCGCCCGGGACCCAGTACTTC. The encoded protein is CASSVNPPGTQYF.

This clone appeared a single time. J is TRBJ1-2 and V is TRBV19; TRBD1 matches at 10 bases. J was trimmed by 2 bases and V by 10 bases; bases with no gene match: 4. The germline gives CDR1 LNHDA, CDR2 SQIVND (reference sequence). The CDR3 sequence is 13 residues long. The CDR3 nucleotides are TGTGCCACCCGGGACAGGGGCAACTATGGCTACACCTTC. Encoded protein: CATRDRGNYGYTF.

The V and J genes are TRBV3-1 (or the pseudogene TRBV3-2) and TRBJ1-2, with D possibly TRBD1 on 6 matching bases. Germline V gene data show CDR1 as LGHDT and CDR2 as YNNKEL (reference sequence). V gave up 4 bases and J gave up 11 bases, with 14 bases separating them. The CDR3 length is 12 residues. CDR3 region: CASSRITGRYTF. The CDR3 coding sequence is TGTGCCAGCAGCCGGATCACAGGGCGGTACACCTTC.

This chain joins TRBV29-1 and TRBJ1-5; TRBD1 agrees at 8 bases. Unmatched junction bases numbered 8, after V lost 7 bases and J lost 6 bases. CDR3 length: 13 residues. Per germline, CDR1 SQVTM and CDR2 ANQGSEA. CDR3 protein: CSGAGGAGQPQHF. The CDR3 DNA reads as TGCAGCGGCGCAGGGGGCGCGGGTCAGCCCCAGCATTTT. The full variable domain, rest sourced from reference TRBV29-1 and TRBJ1-5, is SAVISQKPSRDICQRGTSLTIQCQVDSQVTMMFWYRQQPGQSLTLIATANQGSEATYESGFVIDKFPISRPNLTFSTLTVSNMSPEDSSIYLCSGAGGAGQPQHFGDGTRLSIL.

This chain uses TRBV6-6 with TRBJ1-1, with 9 bases fitting TRBD1. The J segment lost 2 bases and the V segment lost 5 bases, leaving 3 bases of the junction unmatched. This CDR3 region has 14 residues. CDR1 MNHNY and CDR2 SVGAGI come from the germline V gene (reference sequence). CDR3 in amino acids: CASSPTGGNTEAFF. The CDR3 DNA reads TGTGCCAGCAGTCCTACAGGGGGCAACACTGAAGCTTTCTTT.

The genes are TRBV6-5 and TRBJ1-3, with TRBD1 identical over 9 bases. CDR1 is MNHEY, CDR2 SVGAGI, per germline. Trimming at V came to 6 bases and at J to 5 bases, leaving 5 bases not matched to a gene. This CDR3 is built from 14 residues. CDR3 region: CASRPGQGRNTIYF. CDR3 bases: TGTGCCAGCAGGCCCGGACAGGGGAGAAACACCATATATTTT.

This sequence joins TRBV30 and TRBJ1-6, with a tentative D call TRBD1 (5 bases). The germline CDR1 and CDR2 sequences are GTSNPN and SVGIG (reference sequence). The V end was cut by 5 bases, the J end by 14 bases, with 16 bases between. This CDR3 comprises 12 residues. CDR3 amino acids: CAWGARGFTLHF. For the CDR3, the DNA is TGTGCCTGGGGGGCAAGGGGTTTTACCCTCCACTTT. Variable domain in full (rest from reference TRBV30 and TRBJ1-6): SQTIHQWPATLVQPVGSPLSLECTVEGTSNPNLYWYRQAAGRGLQLLFYSVGIGQISSEVPQNLSASRPQDRQFILSSKKLLLSDSGFYLCAWGARGFTLHFGNGTRLTVT.

This clone was seen a handful of times. The chain employs TRBV29-1 and TRBJ1-2, with 8 bases that match TRBD1. Germline assignment: CDR1 SQVTM and CDR2 ANQGSEA. This CDR3 comprises 13 residues. The junction had 7 bases not matched to a gene; V was cut back by 8 bases and J by 2 bases. CDR3 residues: CSSKGQANYGYTF. The CDR3 DNA reads as TGCAGCTCCAAGGGACAGGCAAACTATGGCTACACCTTC. Looking up the rest from reference TRBV29-1 and TRBJ1-2 gives the full variable domain: SAVISQKPSRDICQRGTSLTIQCQVDSQVTMMFWYRQQPGQSLTLIATANQGSEATYESGFVIDKFPISRPNLTFSTLTVSNMSPEDSSIYLCSSKGQANYGYTFGSGTRLTVV.

J is TRBJ1-5 and V is TRBV7-9; TRBD1 is a possible D gene (5 bases). Germline CDR1 and CDR2: SEHNR and FQNEAQ (reference sequence). Trimming removed 4 bases at V and 5 bases at J, with 9 bases between. This CDR3 has 13 amino acids. CDR3 nucleotides: TGTGCCAGCAGCTATGGCAGGGATCAGCCCCAGCATTTT. Translating gives CASSYGRDQPQHF.

The sample holds one count of this clone. The chain combines TRBV5-1 with TRBJ1-2, with 8 positions matching TRBD1. The germline V gene has CDR1 SGHRS and CDR2 YFSETQ. The ends lost 1 base at V and 3 bases at J; junction bases unmatched: 17. This CDR3 spans 19 amino acids. CDR3 protein: CASSLTRWTGHVRDYGYTF. The DNA for the CDR3 is TGCGCCAGCAGCTTGACAAGGTGGACAGGGCACGTGAGGGACTATGGCTACACCTTC.

J is TRBJ1-1 and V is TRBV3-1 (or the pseudogene TRBV3-2), with a tentative D call TRBD1 (6 bases). Germline V gives CDR1 LGHDT, CDR2 YNNKEL (reference sequence). V lost 4 bases, J lost 7 bases, and 16 bases lay in between. CDR3 length: 14 amino acids. The CDR3 protein is CASSRRGQTLEAFF. In DNA form, the CDR3 reads TGTGCCAGCAGCCGGCGGGGGCAGACCCTTGAAGCTTTCTTT.

The chain carries TRBV6-6 and TRBJ1-1; D gene uncertain. The CDR3 runs to 10 residues. Germline CDR1 and CDR2: MNHNY and SVGAGI (reference sequence). Between the trimmed V and J ends, which lost 8 bases and 7 bases, there was a span of 8 bases. In nucleotides, the CDR3 is TGTGCCAGCGGGCGCGATGAAGCTTTCTTT. Its translation: CASGRDEAFF.

A few counts support this clone. CDR3 bases: TGTGCCAGCAGCCAAGCTCTTGACAGGCGCTATGGCTACACCTTC. This gives the protein CASSQALDRRYGYTF. The rearrangement uses TRBV3-1 (or the pseudogene TRBV3-2) and TRBJ1-2, with D possibly being TRBD1 (6 bases). CDR3 length equals 15 residues. Germline values: CDR1 LGHDT, CDR2 YNNKEL (reference sequence). V dropped 1 base and J dropped 4 bases, with 13 bases sitting between them.

J is TRBJ1-5 and V is TRBV6-5, with 10 positions matching TRBD1. CDR3 length equals 15 residues. Germline-derived CDR1 and CDR2 are MNHEY and SVGAGI. V lost 6 bases to trimming and J lost 3 bases; unmatched junction nucleotides: 5. In DNA, the CDR3 is TGTGCCAGCAGGCCGACAGGGGGCCCCAATCAGCCCCAGCATTTT. It codes for CASRPTGGPNQPQHF.

This chain uses TRBV27 with TRBJ2-5; TRBD1 matches 8 bases. The germline V gene encodes CDR1 MNHEY and CDR2 SMNVEV (reference sequence). CDR3 length equals 14 residues. Germline trimming cut 6 bases from V and 2 bases from J; bases unmatched to any gene: 5. CDR3 DNA: TGTGCCAGCAGGGACAGGGTCCGGCAAGAGACCCAGTACTTC. Residues: CASRDRVRQETQYF.

This chain joins TRBV19 and TRBJ2-3; D perhaps matches TRBD1 (6 bases). V dropped 7 bases and J dropped 4 bases, with 12 bases sitting between them. The germline V gene encodes CDR1 LNHDA and CDR2 SQIVND (reference sequence). This CDR3 has 13 residues. Here the CDR3 DNA reads TGTGCCAGTACTGGAGAGGGGGCAGATACGCAGTATTTT. Protein product: CASTGEGADTQYF. The whole variable domain, filled in from reference TRBV19 and TRBJ2-3, reads DGGITQSPKYLFRKEGQNVTLSCEQNLNHDAMYWYRQDPGQGLRLIYYSQIVNDFQKGDIAEGYSVSREKKESFPLTVTSAQKNPTAFYLCASTGEGADTQYFGPGTRLTVL.

The chain employs TRBV5-4 and TRBJ2-5, with D possibly matching TRBD2 (5 bases). Between the trimmed V and J ends, which lost 4 bases and 5 bases, there was a span of 18 bases. Germline CDR1 reads SGHNT; CDR2 reads YYREEE (reference sequence). The CDR3 is made up of 15 amino acids. The CDR3 sequence: CASSAAGAGGETQYF. The CDR3 coding sequence is TGTGCCAGCAGCGCGGCGGGCGCGGGTGGGGAGACCCAGTACTTC. The whole variable domain, remainder taken from reference TRBV5-4 and TRBJ2-5, is ETGVTQSPTHLIKTRGQQVTLRCSSQSGHNTVSWYQQALGQGPQFIFQYYREEENGRGNFPPRFSGLQFPNYSSELNVNALELDDSALYLCASSAAGAGGETQYFGPGTRLLVL.

The gene calls are TRBV10-3 and TRBJ1-5, with D possibly being TRBD1 (5 bases). The length of the CDR3 is 16 residues. V dropped 3 bases and J dropped 1 base, with 13 bases sitting between them. Germline V gene data show CDR1 as ENHRY and CDR2 as SYGVKD. CDR3 sequence: CAISDPGRESNQPQHF. CDR3 sequence (DNA): TGTGCCATCAGTGACCCGGGCAGGGAAAGCAATCAGCCCCAGCATTTT.

This clone has just a few counts. This chain joins TRBV19 and TRBJ1-4, with 7 bases lining up with TRBD1. With V trimmed by 8 bases and J by 3 bases, 6 bases remained unmatched. The CDR3 sequence is 14 residues long. CDR1 LNHDA and CDR2 SQIVND come from the germline V gene (reference sequence). The CDR3 here is CASRRGIANEKLFF. DNA for the CDR3: TGTGCCAGTCGCAGGGGGATAGCTAATGAAAAACTGTTTTTT.

V usage is TRBV7-6 and J usage is TRBJ1-2; no reliable D call. CDR1 and CDR2 from the germline V gene are SGHVS and FNYEAQ. Between the trimmed V and J ends, which lost 5 bases and 6 bases, there was a span of 16 bases. The CDR3 has 14 amino acids. CDR3 coding DNA: TGTGCCAGCAGCCCGACCACCCGACAAGATGGCTACACCTTC. Protein: CASSPTTRQDGYTF.

The genes are TRBV7-9 and TRBJ1-3; a weak D match, TRBD1 (6 bases). There are 17 residues in the CDR3. Trimming removed 5 bases at V and 0 bases at J, with 17 bases between. Germline lookup yields CDR1 SEHNR and CDR2 FQNEAQ (reference sequence). This CDR3 reads CASSRNTGYASGNTIYF. For the CDR3, the DNA is TGTGCCAGCAGCCGAAATACAGGGTACGCCTCTGGAAACACCATATATTTT.

The chain combines TRBV28 with TRBJ1-3; D is perhaps TRBD1 (5 bases). With 6 bases removed from V and 2 bases from J, the gap between germline ends came to 17 bases. The CDR3 spans 16 residues. The germline V gene encodes CDR1 MDHEN and CDR2 SYDVKM. CDR3: CASSPGGERTGNTIYF. As DNA, the CDR3 is TGTGCCAGCAGCCCGGGGGGGGAACGAACTGGAAACACCATATATTTT. Drawing the rest from reference TRBV28 and TRBJ1-3, the complete variable domain is DVKVTQSSRYLVKRTGEKVFLECVQDMDHENMFWYRQDPGLGLRLIYFSYDVKMKEKGDIPEGYSVSREKKERFSLILESASTNQTSMYLCASSPGGERTGNTIYFGEGSWLTVV.